The 27 T cell receptor beta chains in this list originate from one sample, sequenced in a study of T cells of healthy individuals. Each CDR3 protein is one row after TCRdb ran MiXCR on the 5' RACE reads. Seen here are 85,000 to 100,000 distinct CDR3 sequences, 17% observed once, and the top ten hold around 6.4%. Receptors originate from a human donor in good health.

This clonotype came up many times. The gene calls are TRBV18 and TRBJ2-7; 8 positions match TRBD2. J gave up 2 bases and V 2 bases, and 2 bases lay outside the gene matches. This CDR3 has 14 residues. CDR1 is KGHSH, CDR2 LQKENI, per germline. The CDR3 spells CASSPAGGAYEQYF. The CDR3, as DNA: TGTGCCAGCTCACCAGCCGGGGGGGCCTACGAGCAGTACTTC.

This clonotype was seen only a few times. This rearrangement joins TRBV29-1 to TRBJ2-1; D possibly corresponds to TRBD2 (6 bases). V dropped 4 bases and J dropped 7 bases, with 17 bases sitting between them. CDR1 is SQVTM, CDR2 ANQGSEA, per germline. The CDR3 contains 14 residues. CDR3 nucleotide sequence: TGCAGCGTTGTCCGTGGGAGGAGTATTAATGAGCAGTTCTTC. It encodes CSVVRGRSINEQFF.

The sample holds a few counts of this clonotype. The chain joins TRBV5-6 to TRBJ2-3, with TRBD1 as a possible D gene (5 bases). Germline lookup yields CDR1 SGHDT and CDR2 YYEEEE. V was trimmed by 1 base and J by 4 bases, leaving 10 bases between them. There are 14 residues in the CDR3. In DNA, the CDR3 is TGTGCCAGCAGCTTGCCTGGACACTCAGATACGCAGTATTTT. The encoded protein is CASSLPGHSDTQYF.

This clonotype was found many times. The J gene is TRBJ1-5, the V gene TRBV5-5, with a tentative D call TRBD1 (5 bases). Germline loops: CDR1 SGHKS, CDR2 YYEKEE (reference sequence). V was trimmed by 3 bases and J by 4 bases, leaving 11 bases between them. This CDR3 has 14 amino acids. The CDR3 DNA is TGTGCCAGCAGCTCTGGACACCAGAATCAGCCCCAGCATTTT. Amino acids: CASSSGHQNQPQHF.

The gene calls are TRBV20-1 and TRBJ1-5; D is undetermined. Germline lookup yields CDR1 DFQATT and CDR2 SNEGSKA (reference sequence). The V gene lost 3 bases and the J gene lost 2 bases, with 5 bases spanning the gap. The CDR3 length is 12 residues. The CDR3 region has the DNA TGCAGTGCTAGGCAGGGCAATCAGCCCCAGCATTTT. This translates into CSARQGNQPQHF.

The CDR3 DNA follows: TGTGCCAGCAGCTCGACAGGGGGCGGTGAGACCCAGTACTTC. Translation gives CASSSTGGGETQYF. The rearrangement uses TRBV7-9 and TRBJ2-5; 10 bases are a match to TRBD1. With V trimmed by 4 bases and J by 5 bases, 4 bases remained unmatched. CDR1 is SEHNR and CDR2 is FQNEAQ in the germline V gene (reference sequence). The length of the CDR3 is 14 residues.

This clonotype appeared once. A read error is possible here, since a much larger clone lies one base away. The chain is built from TRBV20-1 and TRBJ2-1; D perhaps matches TRBD2 (6 bases). Looked up from germline, CDR1 is DFQATT and CDR2 is SNEGSKA (reference sequence). Trimming took 4 bases from V and 3 from J, leaving 22 bases between them. The CDR3 loop spans 17 amino acids. CDR3 amino acids: CSAKVRGEAGNYNEQFF. DNA of the CDR3: TGCAGTGCTAAAGTGCGGGGCGAGGCGGGGAACTACAATGAGCAGTTCTTC.

In this sample, this clonotype turned up many times. The rearrangement joins TRBV20-1 to TRBJ2-2, with 10 bases matching TRBD2. V lost 0 bases, J lost 5 bases, and 6 bases stayed unmatched. Germline V gives CDR1 DFQATT, CDR2 SNEGSKA (reference sequence). This CDR3 is 16 amino acids long. The CDR3 DNA reads TGCAGTGCTAGAGAACTTGAGACTAGCGGGACCGGGGAGCTGTTTTTT. Protein: CSARELETSGTGELFF.

This clonotype came up many times. The J gene is TRBJ2-5, the V gene TRBV12-3 or TRBV12-4, with TRBD2 matching over 9 bases. There are 14 residues in the CDR3. The J segment lost 5 bases and the V segment lost 3 bases, leaving 4 bases of the junction unmatched. CDR3: CASSFAGGLETQYF. In DNA, the CDR3 is TGTGCCAGCAGTTTTGCGGGAGGGCTGGAGACCCAGTACTTC.

In this sample, this clonotype turned up many times. This sequence joins TRBV28 and TRBJ2-7; 10 bases line up with TRBD2. J was trimmed by 3 bases and V by 11 bases; bases with no gene match: 4. The CDR3 is 12 residues long. The V gene's germline CDR1 is MDHEN and CDR2 SYDVKM. CDR3 nucleotides: TGTGCCGTATCTAGCGGGGGCTACGAGCAGTACTTC. This encodes CAVSSGGYEQYF.

This clonotype has ten or more counts. The genes are TRBV28 and TRBJ2-2, with D perhaps TRBD1 (6 bases). V was trimmed by 2 bases and J by 5 bases, leaving 12 bases between them. Germline loops: CDR1 MDHEN, CDR2 SYDVKM. The CDR3 totals 15 residues. The CDR3 region has the DNA TGTGCCAGCAGTTTAACTACAGGGAGTACCGGGGAGCTGTTTTTT. Its protein is CASSLTTGSTGELFF.

The V gene is TRBV4-2, the J gene TRBJ2-2, with D perhaps TRBD1 (5 bases). The CDR3 spans 15 residues. The germline gives CDR1 LGHNA, CDR2 YNFKEQ. V was clipped by 6 bases and J by 0 bases, with 11 bases between them. The CDR3 sequence: CASRDIRTNTGELFF. CDR3 bases: TGTGCCAGCAGGGACATCCGTACGAACACCGGGGAGCTGTTTTTT.

This chain uses TRBV7-2 with TRBJ2-5, with D unresolved. CDR1 is SGHTA and CDR2 is FQGNSA in the germline V gene. V was cut by 1 base and J by 7 bases, with 7 bases left in between. The CDR3 has 12 amino acids. The chain's CDR3 is CASSLGRTTQYF. CDR3 bases: TGTGCCAGCAGCTTAGGGAGAACGACCCAGTACTTC.

The table lists this clonotype with a few counts. This chain joins TRBV6-5 and TRBJ1-6; 11 nucleotides agree with TRBD1. This CDR3 has 15 amino acids. V gave up 8 bases and J gave up 10 bases; unmatched junction bases: 10. Per the germline V gene, CDR1 is MNHEY and CDR2 is SVGAGI. The CDR3 coding sequence is TGTGCCAGCGGAAGGACAGGGGGCGCCAAGTCACCCCTCCACTTT. Translating it yields CASGRTGGAKSPLHF.

The rearrangement uses TRBV7-9 and TRBJ1-4; 7 nucleotides align to TRBD1. The CDR3 consists of 14 residues. V lost 5 bases and J lost 8; bases outside the gene matches: 8. Germline V gene lookup returns CDR1 SEHNR and CDR2 FQNEAQ (reference sequence). DNA for the CDR3: TGTGCCAGCAGCGAGACAGGGAACGGAGAAAAACTGTTTTTT. Protein: CASSETGNGEKLFF.

There are a few counts of this clonotype. J is TRBJ2-1 and V is TRBV19, with D perhaps matching TRBD1 (6 bases). The germline V and J ends were trimmed by 6 bases and 0 bases, with 9 bases remaining between them. The germline gives CDR1 LNHDA, CDR2 SQIVND (reference sequence). This CDR3 comprises 14 residues. CDR3 residues: CASSGQSSYNEQFF. CDR3 DNA sequence: TGTGCCAGTAGCGGACAGAGCTCCTACAATGAGCAGTTCTTC.

J is TRBJ2-1 and V is TRBV4-1, with TRBD2 matching over 15 bases. Trimming removed 0 bases from V and 9 bases from J; junction bases left unmatched: 12. The CDR3 spans 19 residues. Germline V gene sequence: CDR1 MGHRA, CDR2 YSYEKL. CDR3 protein: CASSQDWGLAGGPSLEQFF. The DNA for the CDR3 is TGCGCCAGCAGCCAAGATTGGGGACTAGCGGGGGGCCCGAGCCTTGAGCAGTTCTTC.

This clonotype has a count of ten or more. This chain uses TRBV7-2 with TRBJ1-5, with D unresolved. Germline lookup yields CDR1 SGHTA and CDR2 FQGNSA. V lost 2 bases and J 3 bases, leaving 8 bases between the germline ends. The CDR3 contains 14 residues. The CDR3: CASSLMAPNQPQHF. In nucleotides, the CDR3 is TGTGCCAGCAGCTTAATGGCCCCCAATCAGCCCCAGCATTTT.

This clonotype was observed at least ten times. The chain uses TRBV20-1 and TRBJ2-7, with 7 bases aligning to TRBD1. Germline V gene sequence: CDR1 DFQATT, CDR2 SNEGSKA (reference sequence). V trimming: 7 bases; J trimming: 5 bases; junction bases outside the gene matches: 11. CDR3 length: 13 residues. CDR3 sequence reads: CSDSGGNEDEQYF. The CDR3, as DNA: TGCAGTGATTCAGGGGGTAATGAGGACGAGCAGTACTTC.

The chain is built from TRBV29-1 and TRBJ1-4, with D unresolved. The CDR3 totals 13 residues. V lost 4 bases to trimming and J lost 5 bases, with 11 bases between them. Germline V lookup: CDR1 SQVTM, CDR2 ANQGSEA. Here the CDR3 DNA reads TGCAGCGTTGCGGCAGTCGGGAATGAAAAACTGTTTTTT. As protein: CSVAAVGNEKLFF.

This clonotype has a count of ten or more. This rearrangement joins TRBV5-1 to TRBJ1-4; D gene uncertain. The V end was cut by 2 bases, the J end by 5 bases, with 10 bases between. Per the germline V gene, CDR1 is SGHRS and CDR2 is YFSETQ. CDR3 size: 14 residues. The CDR3 bases are TGCGCCAGCAGCTTTCTTAGAGGAAATGAAAAACTGTTTTTT. Amino acids: CASSFLRGNEKLFF. Full variable domain (rest looked up from reference TRBV5-1 and TRBJ1-4): KAGVTQTPRYLIKTRGQQVTLSCSPISGHRSVSWYQQTPGQGLQFLFEYFSETQRNKGNFPGRFSGRQFSNSRSEMNVSTLELGDSALYLCASSFLRGNEKLFFGSGTQLSVL.

Many counts were recorded for this clonotype. The CDR3 nucleotides read TGTGCCATCAGTGAGTCCGGGGGGGTCGGGCCCCTCCACTTT. It specifies CAISESGGVGPLHF. The J gene is TRBJ1-6, the V gene TRBV10-3, with D possibly being TRBD1 (5 bases). The CDR3 runs to 14 residues. Deletions cut 0 bases from V and 13 bases from J, with 13 bases between. The V gene's germline CDR1 is ENHRY and CDR2 SYGVKD.

CDR3 loop: CSVETGGSYEQYF. Written as DNA, the CDR3 is TGCAGCGTAGAGACAGGGGGGTCCTACGAGCAGTACTTC. The V call is TRBV29-1, the J call TRBJ2-7, with 9 bases matching TRBD1. CDR3 size: 13 residues. From germline, CDR1 is SQVTM and CDR2 ANQGSEA. The junction had 4 bases not matched to a gene; V was cut back by 6 bases and J by 1 base.

The sample holds a few counts of this clonotype. V usage is TRBV7-8 and J usage is TRBJ2-2; 8 nucleotides match TRBD1. This CDR3 contains 16 residues. Germline V gives CDR1 SGHVS, CDR2 FQNEAQ. The junction had 5 bases not matched to a gene; V was cut back by 1 base and J by 4 bases. The CDR3 DNA reads as TGTGCCAGCAGCTTAGGACAGGGGCCTAGCACCGGGGAGCTGTTTTTT. Translated: CASSLGQGPSTGELFF.

At least ten counts were recorded for this clonotype. The chain joins TRBV4-3 to TRBJ1-1; perhaps TRBD1 as D (5 bases). CDR3 length: 14 residues. The V gene lost 1 base and the J gene lost 1 base, with 7 bases spanning the gap. CDR1 and CDR2 from the germline V gene are LGHNA and YSLEER. The CDR3 reads CASSQVTGNTEAFF. In DNA form, the CDR3 reads TGCGCCAGCAGCCAAGTAACAGGGAACACTGAAGCTTTCTTT.

This clonotype came up many times. V usage is TRBV9 and J usage is TRBJ1-3, with D maybe TRBD1 (5 bases). In germline, CDR1 is SGDLS, CDR2 YYNGEE. CDR3 length equals 15 residues. V was pared by 2 bases and J by 2 bases, with 11 bases between. The CDR3 DNA is TGTGCCAGCAGCGTTTCCCAGGGTCCTGGAAACACCATATATTTT. This encodes CASSVSQGPGNTIYF.

This clonotype was detected many times. This chain links TRBV2 with TRBJ2-2; D is undetermined. This CDR3 is built from 11 residues. V lost 5 bases and J 2 bases, leaving 0 bases between the germline ends. Germline CDR1 SNHLY, CDR2 FYNNEI. Here the CDR3 reads CASSNTGELFF. Written as DNA, the CDR3 is TGTGCCAGCAGTAACACCGGGGAGCTGTTTTTT.